What follows describes a single TCR beta chain. The data were taken from a study of blood T cell repertoires in COVID-19. The data were produced by immunoSEQ multiplex PCR, yet TCRdb's version contains in-frame clones alone and is incomplete. Of a few hundred thousand clones in the sample, approximately 85% were seen once. V was trimmed by 6 bases and J by 4 bases, leaving 22 bases between them. This CDR3 comprises 17 residues. In germline, CDR1 is MNHEY, CDR2 SVGEGT. The sequence derives from a woman in her 30s with acute or convalescent COVID-19. The chain is built from TRBV6-2 or TRBV6-3 and TRBJ1-3, with a tentative D call TRBD1 (6 bases). What was sequenced was peripheral blood. CDR3 nucleotide sequence: TGTGCCAGCAGCCTCCCCATTCAACAGGGAAGAGGAAACACCATATATTTT. Translated, it gives CASSLPIQQGRGNTIYF.